Shown below are 24 T cell receptor beta chains from a single sample sequenced in a study of T-cell memory formation after mild COVID-19. TCRdb itself ran the 5' RACE reads through MiXCR, one entry per CDR3 protein. The table records about 560,000 distinct CDR3 sequences, under 20% of them present only once. The specimen was PBMCs or a T cell subset sorted from them (not recorded which). The receptors come from an adult woman who had mild COVID-19 (a few samples of this study predate the infection). Cell type and time point are not known.

This clonotype was detected a few times. The rearrangement links TRBV6-5 to TRBJ2-7, with 7 bases matching TRBD1. In germline, CDR1 is MNHEY, CDR2 SVGAGI. The CDR3 runs to 15 residues. V lost 1 base to trimming and J lost 4 bases; unmatched junction nucleotides: 7. The CDR3 DNA reads as TGTGCCAGCAGTTACTTGCCGGGGACAGCGTACGAGCAGTACTTC. This encodes CASSYLPGTAYEQYF.

V gene TRBV12-3 or TRBV12-4 combines with J gene TRBJ2-7; possibly TRBD2 for D (5 bases). With 5 bases removed from V and 2 bases from J, the gap between germline ends came to 7 bases. This CDR3 region has 12 residues. The CDR3, as DNA: TGTGCCAGCAGTATCGGGGCCTACGAGCAGTACTTC. The encoded protein is CASSIGAYEQYF.

This clonotype was seen a handful of times. The rearrangement joins TRBV25-1 to TRBJ2-6; D gene unclear. The CDR3 spans 15 residues. Per germline, CDR1 MGHDK and CDR2 SYGVNS. V was shortened by 6 bases and J by 0 bases, with 9 bases between the two germline ends. CDR3 residues: CASSTAYSGANVLTF. In DNA, the CDR3 is TGTGCCAGCAGCACAGCGTACTCTGGGGCCAACGTCCTGACTTTC. Full variable domain (remainder filled in from reference TRBV25-1 and TRBJ2-6): EADIYQTPRYLVIGTGKKITLECSQTMGHDKMYWYQQDPGMELHLIHYSYGVNSTEKGDLSSESTVSRIRTEHFPLTLESARPSHTSQYLCASSTAYSGANVLTFGAGSRLTVL.

The chain carries TRBV7-2 and TRBJ1-2, with TRBD1 as a possible D gene (5 bases). CDR1 and CDR2 (germline): SGHTA, FQGNSA. V gave up 6 bases and J gave up 0 bases, with 11 bases separating them. This CDR3 has 14 residues. DNA for the CDR3: TGTGCCAGCAGATCAGGGACTGCTAACTATGGCTACACCTTC. It specifies CASRSGTANYGYTF. The complete variable domain, with remaining parts taken from reference TRBV7-2 and TRBJ1-2, reads GAGVSQSPSNKVTEKGKDVELRCDPISGHTALYWYRQSLGQGLEFLIYFQGNSAPDKSGLPSDRFSAERTGGSVSTLTIQRTQQEDSAVYLCASRSGTANYGYTFGSGTRLTVV.

This clonotype was recorded once. The V call is TRBV4-3, the J call TRBJ2-7; D unresolved. Germline V gives CDR1 LGHNA, CDR2 YSLEER. This CDR3 is built from 17 residues. Trimming took 1 base from V and 2 from J, leaving 18 bases between them. For the CDR3, the DNA is TGCGCCAGCAGCCAAGTCGTATCTGGGAACAGCCCCTACGAGCAGTACTTC. It translates to CASSQVVSGNSPYEQYF.

The gene calls are TRBV5-1 and TRBJ2-1, with 13 bases aligning to TRBD2. This CDR3 spans 16 amino acids. Looked up from germline, CDR1 is SGHRS and CDR2 is YFSETQ. J was trimmed by 4 bases and V by 4 bases; bases with no gene match: 5. The CDR3 nucleotides are TGCGCCAGCAGCGGACTAGCGGGGGAAAATTACAATGAGCAGTTCTTC. Encoded protein: CASSGLAGENYNEQFF.

This clonotype appeared a few times. The gene calls are TRBV10-3 and TRBJ2-1; TRBD2 matches at 7 bases. CDR3 length equals 18 residues. Trimming at V came to 2 bases and at J to 0 bases, leaving 10 bases not matched to a gene. Germline V gene sequence: CDR1 ENHRY, CDR2 SYGVKD. The CDR3: CAISEPLSGTSSYNEQFF. CDR3 DNA sequence: TGTGCCATCAGTGAGCCCCTAAGCGGGACGAGCTCCTACAATGAGCAGTTCTTC.

The CDR3 reads CASSVATGGAGEQYF. In nucleotides, the CDR3 is TGTGCCAGCAGCGTAGCGACAGGTGGGGCCGGCGAGCAGTACTTC. J is TRBJ2-7 and V is TRBV9, with D maybe TRBD1 (6 bases). Germline V gene lookup returns CDR1 SGDLS and CDR2 YYNGEE. This CDR3 is 15 amino acids long. V shed 0 bases and J shed 6 bases, with 16 bases lying between them. Full variable domain (rest looked up from reference TRBV9 and TRBJ2-7): DSGVTQTPKHLITATGQRVTLRCSPRSGDLSVYWYQQSLDQGLQFLIQYYNGEERAKGNILERFSAQQFPDLHSELNLSSLELGDSALYFCASSVATGGAGEQYFGPGTRLTVT.

This clonotype was picked up a small number of times. This rearrangement joins TRBV18 to TRBJ2-5, with 8 nucleotides matching TRBD1. Germline CDR1 reads KGHSH; CDR2 reads LQKENI. With V trimmed by 3 bases and J by 3 bases, 6 bases remained unmatched. This CDR3 region has 15 residues. The CDR3: CASSPLDRVEETQYF. Here the CDR3 DNA reads TGTGCCAGCTCACCCCTGGACAGGGTAGAAGAGACCCAGTACTTC. The variable domain in full, with the rest retrieved from reference TRBV18 and TRBJ2-5, is NAGVMQNPRHLVRRRGQEARLRCSPMKGHSHVYWYRQLPEEGLKFMVYLQKENIIDESGMPKERFSAEFPKEGPSILRIQQVVRGDSAAYFCASSPLDRVEETQYFGPGTRLLVL.

This clonotype occurred a few times. V and J are TRBV18 and TRBJ2-1; perhaps TRBD2 as D (5 bases). The CDR3 contains 14 residues. Trimming took 8 bases from V and 5 from J, leaving 16 bases between them. Germline V gives CDR1 KGHSH, CDR2 LQKENI. CDR3 nucleotides: TGTGCCAGCCTGACGTCCCCGGGAAACAATGAGCAGTTCTTC. Its translation is CASLTSPGNNEQFF.

In its sample, this clonotype was seen a few times. The rearrangement links TRBV7-9 to TRBJ1-2; D is possibly TRBD1 (5 bases). Trimming left V 1 base short and J 6 bases short, with 12 bases between. The germline V gene encodes CDR1 SEHNR and CDR2 FQNEAQ (reference sequence). The CDR3 length is 14 residues. CDR3 sequence: CASSLEGHGDGYTF. CDR3 coding DNA: TGTGCCAGCAGCTTAGAGGGGCATGGTGATGGCTACACCTTC.

The chain joins TRBV12-3 or TRBV12-4 to TRBJ2-1; D possibly corresponds to TRBD2 (5 bases). The CDR3 consists of 14 residues. V lost 6 bases and J 3 bases, leaving 12 bases between the germline ends. The CDR3: CASSSRGNYNEQFF. DNA of the CDR3: TGTGCCAGCAGCTCCCGGGGAAACTACAATGAGCAGTTCTTC.

This clonotype turned up a few times. The chain carries TRBV7-9 and TRBJ1-2; D remains ambiguous. This CDR3 has 16 residues. CDR1 is SEHNR and CDR2 is FQNEAQ in the germline V gene (reference sequence). The V end was cut by 5 bases, the J end by 5 bases, with 21 bases between. The CDR3 reads CASSRSPIPRRYGYTF. Written as DNA, the CDR3 is TGTGCCAGCAGCCGCTCCCCGATCCCAAGGCGTTATGGCTACACCTTC.

This clonotype showed up just a few times. The chain couples TRBV6-5 to TRBJ2-7; D is possibly TRBD1 (6 bases). V lost 0 bases and J lost 2, with 11 bases in between. Germline values: CDR1 MNHEY, CDR2 SVGAGI. The CDR3 sequence is 15 residues long. Here the CDR3 DNA reads TGTGCCAGCAGTTACTCGATCGGACAGACCTACGAGCAGTACTTC. Its translation: CASSYSIGQTYEQYF.

This rearrangement joins TRBV2 to TRBJ1-1; D call uncertain. Trimming cost V 5 bases and J 1 base, with 11 bases left between them. The CDR3 consists of 14 residues. Germline loops: CDR1 SNHLY, CDR2 FYNNEI. CDR3 sequence (DNA): TGTGCCAGCAGTTTCTCGAGAGGGAACACTGAAGCTTTCTTT. Translated: CASSFSRGNTEAFF.

The V call is TRBV7-2, the J call TRBJ2-1, with D tentatively TRBD1 (7 bases). The CDR3 runs 14 residues. The germline CDR1 and CDR2 sequences are SGHTA and FQGNSA. Deletions cut 3 bases from V and 8 bases from J, with 14 bases between. CDR3 in amino acids: CASSFRGARDEQFF. The DNA for the CDR3 is TGTGCCAGCAGCTTCAGGGGGGCCAGGGATGAGCAGTTCTTC.

The chain has TRBV7-9 and TRBJ2-7, with TRBD2 matching 12 bases. CDR1 and CDR2 (germline): SEHNR, FQNEAQ (reference sequence). With V trimmed by 5 bases and J by 3 bases, 5 bases remained unmatched. CDR3 size: 15 residues. This CDR3 reads CASSLRTSGIYEQYF. The CDR3 nucleotides read TGTGCCAGCAGCCTAAGGACTAGCGGGATCTACGAGCAGTACTTC.

The chain has TRBV6-2 or TRBV6-3 and TRBJ2-5; D gene ambiguous. The V and J ends lost 4 bases and 5 bases respectively, with 11 bases between them. The CDR3 is 13 amino acids. The germline V gene encodes CDR1 MNHEY and CDR2 SVGEGT. In nucleotides, the CDR3 is TGTGCCAGCAGTTCTCCCGTCCGGGAGACCCAGTACTTC. Translation gives CASSSPVRETQYF.

Only a few counts were recorded for this clonotype. The rearrangement links TRBV5-1 to TRBJ2-3; maybe TRBD1 (7 bases). The CDR3 extends over 13 amino acids. Per the germline V gene, CDR1 is SGHRS and CDR2 is YFSETQ. Deletions cut 5 bases from V and 5 bases from J, with 12 bases between. The CDR3 region is CASREGALDTQYF. CDR3 nucleotides: TGCGCCAGCAGGGAGGGGGCGTTAGATACGCAGTATTTT.

This clonotype was counted only a few times. V is TRBV7-2 and J is TRBJ2-5; D is undetermined. This CDR3 is built from 16 residues. Germline loops: CDR1 SGHTA, CDR2 FQGNSA. V lost 1 base, J lost 1 base, and 13 bases lay in between. The CDR3 nucleotides are TGTGCCAGCAGCTTAGAAGCAGTATGGTTCCAAGAGACCCAGTACTTC. It encodes CASSLEAVWFQETQYF.

This chain links TRBV28 with TRBJ2-5; 13 positions agree with TRBD2. V was clipped by 10 bases and J by 2 bases; unmatched bases: 7. The CDR3 runs 15 residues. Germline CDR1 and CDR2: MDHEN and SYDVKM. The CDR3: CATQGLAGAQETQYF. The DNA of the CDR3 is TGTGCCACACAAGGACTAGCGGGAGCTCAAGAGACCCAGTACTTC. The variable domain in full, completed from reference TRBV28 and TRBJ2-5, reads DVKVTQSSRYLVKRTGEKVFLECVQDMDHENMFWYRQDPGLGLRLIYFSYDVKMKEKGDIPEGYSVSREKKERFSLILESASTNQTSMYLCATQGLAGAQETQYFGPGTRLLVL.

A few counts support this clonotype. The chain carries TRBV2 and TRBJ2-1, with D perhaps given as TRBD1 or TRBD2 (6 bases each). Germline CDR1 is SNHLY and CDR2 is FYNNEI. The CDR3 length is 14 residues. V was clipped by 7 bases and J by 0 bases, with 10 bases between them. CDR3 sequence: CASNREASYNEQFF. CDR3 DNA sequence: TGTGCCAGCAACAGGGAGGCCTCCTACAATGAGCAGTTCTTC. The variable domain in full, completed from reference TRBV2 and TRBJ2-1, reads EPEVTQTPSHQVTQMGQEVILRCVPISNHLYFYWYRQILGQKVEFLVSFYNNEISEKSEIFDDQFSVERPDGSNFTLKIRSTKLEDSAMYFCASNREASYNEQFFGPGTRLTVL.

To note about this clonotype: Just one base apart from a much larger clone, this may be a read error. DNA of the CDR3: TGTGCCATAATGGAGGGGGCCTACGAGCAGTACTTC. Its protein is CAIMEGAYEQYF. V is TRBV7-8 and J is TRBJ2-7, with D perhaps given as TRBD1 or TRBD2 (6 bases each). V was cut by 10 bases and J by 2 bases, with 12 bases left in between. The CDR3 totals 12 residues. Germline V gene sequence: CDR1 SGHVS, CDR2 FQNEAQ.

This chain joins TRBV20-1 and TRBJ1-2, with D perhaps matching TRBD1 (5 bases). The CDR3 runs 15 residues. V was pared by 4 bases and J by 2 bases, with 17 bases between. Germline V lookup: CDR1 DFQATT, CDR2 SNEGSKA (reference sequence). For the CDR3, the DNA is TGCAGTGCTACTCAGGGTGGGGGAGAGAACTATGGCTACACCTTC. This gives the protein CSATQGGGENYGYTF.